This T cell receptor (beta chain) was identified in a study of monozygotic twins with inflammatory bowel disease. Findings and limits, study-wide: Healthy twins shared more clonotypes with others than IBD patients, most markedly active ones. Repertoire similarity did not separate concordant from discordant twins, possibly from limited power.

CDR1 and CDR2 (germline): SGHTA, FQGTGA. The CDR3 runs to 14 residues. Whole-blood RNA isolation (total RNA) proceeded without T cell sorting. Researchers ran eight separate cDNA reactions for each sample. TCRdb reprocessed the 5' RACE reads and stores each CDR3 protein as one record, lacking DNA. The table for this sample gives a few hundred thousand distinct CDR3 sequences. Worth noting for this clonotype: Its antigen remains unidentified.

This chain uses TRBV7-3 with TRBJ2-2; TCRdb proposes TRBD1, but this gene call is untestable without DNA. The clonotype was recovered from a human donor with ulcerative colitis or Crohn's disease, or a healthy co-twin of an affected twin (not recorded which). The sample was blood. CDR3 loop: CASSLNGGSGELFF.